This T cell receptor (beta chain) is drawn from a study of T cell responses to AZD1222 COVID-19 vaccine. Trimming removed 2 bases at V and 7 bases at J, with 26 bases between. CDR1 is MNHEY and CDR2 is SMNVEV in the germline V gene (reference sequence). This CDR3 is built from 18 residues. Clones were sequenced by immunoSEQ multiplex PCR, and TCRdb holds only the in-frame ones, with some missing. The profile shows about 120,000 clones, roughly 87% of them singletons. The J gene is TRBJ1-2, the V gene TRBV27; TRBD1 might be the D (5 bases). The specimen comprised peripheral blood, sampled on day 0 of AZD1222 vaccination. The TCR originated in an adult in good health. The CDR3 reads CASSLIGTVVGGPGGYTF. The CDR3, as DNA: TGTGCCAGCAGTTTAATCGGGACTGTCGTGGGCGGACCAGGTGGCTACACCTTC.